The T cell receptor (beta chain) under discussion was sequenced for a study of T cells in localized non-small cell lung cancer (dated by TCRdb to 2018 to 2021). For the wider study: Comparing tumors with uninvolved tumor-adjacent lungs, the study looked at the T cell repertoires of hundreds of patients with early-stage NSCLC. The cohort comprised some 220 treatment-naïve NSCLC patients with resected, localized lung tumors. The mean age of the NSCLC patients was 60 to 85 years, with 120 to 150 men and over 100 women. General findings and caveats noted by the study authors: Uninvolved tumor-adjacent lung showed the highest T cell clonality, higher than tumor, which suggests more focused antigenic responses in the uninvolved tumor-adjacent lung. Because multi-region sequencing of the tumors was not done, intratumor heterogeneity could not be ruled out. Higher T cell density in blood was associated with longer overall survival, whereas higher clonality in adjacent lung was associated with shorter survival. A median of around 50 of the top 100 tumor clones turned up in the paired uninvolved adjacent lung, and 25 to 30 of those clones also ranked among the top 100 of that same adjacent lung. Since the design was exploratory, TCR variables were selected using unadjusted p-values with no false-discovery rate correction.

At diagnosis, peripheral blood, uninvolved tumor-adjacent lung and tumor were collected and were preserved as a mix of fresh-frozen and FFPE material. For TCR repertoire profiling, blood samples were analyzed as peripheral blood mononuclear cells. From the germline V gene, CDR1 is SQVTM and CDR2 is ANQGSEA. Taken from cysteine to phenylalanine, the CDR3 has 11 residues. Only the CDR3 DNA stays, 33 bases, in frame from base 1. Notes on this clone: Its antigen is still unknown. No quality values exist for individual bases; no much larger clone is one base distant.

TCR beta CDR3 regions were sequenced from DNA using the immunoSEQ Assay. The paper's processing steps were these. To compute T cell density, TCR beta template counts were normalized to usable DNA, which was estimated by amplifying housekeeping genes. The preseqR package was used to estimate richness by extrapolating to 400,000 templates for PBMC samples and to 120,000 templates for tissue samples. Clonality was taken to be one minus Pielou's evenness. To identify tissue-enriched TCRs, differential abundance testing was run on productive amino-acid clonotypes with a minimum total count of 5 and an alpha of 0.1. The Jaccard Index and the Morisita Overlap Index were used to measure how much the repertoires overlapped between compartments. GLIPH grouped TCR beta CDR3s together with public tetramer-defined viral CDR3s, and a viral motif had to include at least three viral sequences and show V-gene enrichment. TCRdb took this table from immuneACCESS and kept in-frame rearrangements with V and J called. Such tables lack part of the clones; where checked against another copy, unresolved V genes explain under half of the gap, and the rest is unexplained. V, J and clone size were drawn from that table, and D and trimming were deduced from the DNA. Across this sample there are tens of thousands of clones, with about 88% seen only once. In total, the top ten clones hold approximately 22% of the sample.

The rearranged chain carries TRBV29-1 and TRBJ1-1; no D segment can be confidently identified. Sequencing was performed on peripheral blood, taken before any cancer treatment. The sequence derives from a woman aged 40-69 years with stage I squamous cell lung carcinoma. Here the CDR3 is given as CSAGVAVEAFF. The nucleotides are TGCAGTGCCGGAGTGGCGGTTGAAGCTTTCTTT.